This T cell receptor beta chain was obtained from a study of neurological immune-mediated disorders. TCRdb re-analysed the 5' RACE reads in MiXCR, keeping a single row per CDR3 protein. The sample includes about 80,000 distinct CDR3 sequences, 5.8% seen only once; the top ten take roughly 7.3%. Time point given: longitudinal time-point 2. This clonotype was seen at least ten times. The V and J ends lost 4 bases and 4 bases, in that order; junction bases with no gene match: 4. Germline loops: CDR1 SGHRS, CDR2 YFSETQ. This CDR3 region has 13 residues. The source is a woman in her sixties or seventies with multiple sclerosis. The specimen sequenced was PBMCs. The chain employs TRBV5-1 and TRBJ1-2; 7 positions agree with TRBD1. The CDR3 loop is CASSDRAAYGYTF. DNA of the CDR3: TGCGCCAGCAGCGACAGGGCGGCCTATGGCTACACCTTC. Full variable domain (remainder filled in from reference TRBV5-1 and TRBJ1-2): KAGVTQTPRYLIKTRGQQVTLSCSPISGHRSVSWYQQTPGQGLQFLFEYFSETQRNKGNFPGRFSGRQFSNSRSEMNVSTLELGDSALYLCASSDRAAYGYTFGSGTRLTVV.